The T cell receptor (beta chain) described here comes from a study of cytomegalovirus exposure and HLA in healthy donors. As regards this clone: What it binds is unknown.

The study, taken as a whole, reports: Specific recognition of CMV antigens was confirmed in vitro for three chains (all CMV-associated). Subsequent analysis found a tendency for first-cohort TCR clusters to co-occur within the 100 to 150 validation repertoires. Overall, some 160 TCR beta chains were annotated as cytomegalovirus-associated.

Assay: immunoSEQ multiplex PCR; the TCRdb copy retains only in-frame clones and omits some. The sample lists 150,000 to 250,000 clones; roughly 84% were seen once. The CDR3 spans 15 residues. Per germline, CDR1 MNHEY and CDR2 SVGAGI. V was clipped by 6 bases and J by 8 bases; unmatched bases: 12. Separate from the approximately 670-subject first cohort, the 120-subject validation cohort was the one that the donors belonged to. The sample was PBMCs. The chain combines TRBV6-5 with TRBJ2-1; 8 bases agree with TRBD2. The TCR was taken from a woman aged 25-40 years in good health and CMV-seropositive. CDR3: CASSNGGGHRDEQFF. CDR3 coding DNA: TGTGCCAGCAGCAACGGGGGGGGGCACCGCGATGAGCAGTTCTTC.